These 24 T cell receptor beta chains were all obtained from the same sample, sequenced in a study of Graves' ophthalmopathy and Graves' hyperthyroidism listed by TCRdb under 2018. This sample was sequenced with an Illumina HiSeq 2000. For repertoire sequencing, TCR beta CDR3 regions were amplified from RNA transcripts. The first round of RT-PCR was done with HTBI primers and the Qiagen OneStep RT-PCR kit, and was followed by a second round of multiplex PCR, then size selection and purification. TCRdb redid the processing of the public reads, applying fastp at Q25 and MiXCR, and retained in-frame beta chains. Each entry is one CDR3 protein sequence, shown with its most common DNA and genes. The table for this sample lists about 660,000 distinct CDR3 sequences; about two fifths of them were counted only once. More than 3% of the sample is taken by the ten largest. The sequenced sample was peripheral blood. Receptors were obtained from an adult man with Graves' ophthalmopathy.

The rearrangement joins TRBV29-1 to TRBJ1-6; perhaps TRBD1 as D (5 bases). The CDR3 has 13 residues. V lost 3 bases and J 10 bases, leaving 13 bases between the germline ends. CDR1 and CDR2 (germline): SQVTM, ANQGSEA. The CDR3 loop is CSVDWGEGSPLHF. Here the CDR3 DNA reads TGCAGCGTTGATTGGGGGGAGGGATCACCCCTCCACTTT.

This clonotype appeared once. The rearrangement links TRBV11-1 to TRBJ2-5, with 8 bases fitting TRBD1. Germline CDR1 and CDR2: SGHAT and FQDESV (reference sequence). The CDR3 contains 16 residues. The trim removed 7 bases at V and 0 bases at J, leaving 10 bases unmatched. The CDR3 spells CASISGRDRHQETQYF. The DNA for the CDR3 is TGTGCCAGCATCAGTGGGCGGGACAGGCACCAAGAGACCCAGTACTTC.

This chain uses TRBV25-1 with TRBJ1-5; D perhaps matches TRBD1 (5 bases). This CDR3 spans 14 amino acids. V was pared by 3 bases and J by 9 bases, with 15 bases between. The germline V gene encodes CDR1 MGHDK and CDR2 SYGVNS. In DNA, the CDR3 is TGTGCCAGCAGTGATGAGGCAGGGAAAATGCCCCAGCATTTT. Amino acid sequence: CASSDEAGKMPQHF.

This clonotype was found many times. This chain links TRBV7-2 with TRBJ1-2; the D gene is possibly TRBD1 (5 bases). The CDR3 sequence is 15 residues long. Between the trimmed V and J ends, which lost 5 bases and 4 bases, there was a span of 17 bases. The germline gives CDR1 SGHTA, CDR2 FQGNSA. Here the CDR3 DNA reads TGTGCCAGCAGCCGATTGCAGGGCCGTCCCTATGGCTACACCTTC. Translated: CASSRLQGRPYGYTF.

The gene calls are TRBV29-1 and TRBJ2-7; 10 bases agree with TRBD1. Germline values: CDR1 SQVTM, CDR2 ANQGSEA. This CDR3 has 12 residues. V shed 1 base and J 6 bases; nucleotides not matched to a gene: 0. CDR3 region: CSVEGTGGEQYF. CDR3 sequence (DNA): TGCAGCGTTGAAGGGACAGGGGGCGAGCAGTACTTC.

As concerns this clonotype: The junction departs from germline at one end; a sequencing error may be responsible. V gene TRBV10-2 combines with J gene TRBJ2-7; TRBD1 agrees at 7 bases. The CDR3 is made up of 12 amino acids. Germline CDR1 and CDR2: WSHSY and SAAADI. DNA of the CDR3: TGCGCCAGCAGTGTGACAGGGTACGAGCGGTACTTC. Translating gives CASSVTGYERYF.

The V and J genes are TRBV10-3 and TRBJ1-5, with TRBD1 matching over 7 bases. The CDR3 runs to 12 residues. CDR1 is ENHRY and CDR2 is SYGVKD in the germline V gene. V lost 10 bases to trimming and J lost 5 bases; unmatched junction nucleotides: 5. CDR3 amino acids: CATGQAYQPQHF. For the CDR3, the DNA is TGTGCCACCGGACAGGCCTATCAGCCCCAGCATTTT.

The V and J genes are TRBV7-8 and TRBJ2-7; D may be TRBD2 (7 bases). CDR1 and CDR2 (germline): SGHVS, FQNEAQ. This CDR3 has 13 residues. V was clipped by 8 bases and J by 2 bases, with 13 bases between them. CDR3 coding DNA: TGTGCCAGCTTGGGGGGGGCTCCCTACGAGCAGTACTTC. It codes for CASLGGAPYEQYF.

The V call is TRBV25-1, the J call TRBJ1-5; D is unclear. V was pared by 5 bases and J by 5 bases, with 16 bases between. CDR1 and CDR2 (germline): MGHDK, SYGVNS. The CDR3 is made up of 15 amino acids. CDR3 sequence reads: CASSTREGVHQPQHF. The CDR3 nucleotides are TGTGCCAGCAGTACCCGTGAAGGTGTACATCAGCCCCAGCATTTT.

The chain has TRBV2 and TRBJ2-7, with 12 bases fitting TRBD1. Germline CDR1 and CDR2: SNHLY and FYNNEI. CDR3 length: 18 amino acids. V dropped 3 bases and J dropped 7; count of bases not matched to a gene: 16. For the CDR3, the DNA is TGTGCCAGCAGTGAGGGACAGGGGGCAGGCGGGAGGGCCGAGGAGCAGTACTTC. This gives the protein CASSEGQGAGGRAEEQYF.

This sequence joins TRBV29-1 and TRBJ2-2; TRBD1 matches at 11 bases. Germline CDR1 is SQVTM and CDR2 is ANQGSEA. After removal of 7 bases from V and 6 bases from J, the junction contained 4 bases not matched to a gene. The CDR3 totals 13 residues. CDR3 sequence: CSAPGQGAGELFF. The CDR3 DNA is TGCAGCGCTCCGGGACAGGGGGCCGGGGAGCTGTTTTTT.

This clonotype was observed once. The chain uses TRBV10-3 and TRBJ1-2; TRBD1 matches at 9 bases. This CDR3 has 14 residues. V shed 6 bases and J 6 bases; nucleotides not matched to a gene: 8. CDR1 ENHRY and CDR2 SYGVKD come from the germline V gene. Here the CDR3 reads CAISRGQGFHGYTF. DNA of the CDR3: TGTGCCATCAGCCGGGGACAGGGTTTTCATGGCTACACCTTC.

The chain joins TRBV20-1 to TRBJ1-2; 9 bases fit TRBD1. The CDR3 sequence is 15 residues long. The germline CDR1 and CDR2 sequences are DFQATT and SNEGSKA (reference sequence). After removal of 3 bases from V and 7 bases from J, the junction contained 12 bases not matched to a gene. CDR3 amino acids: CSARSPAGTGFGYTF. The CDR3, as DNA: TGCAGTGCTAGGAGCCCTGCCGGGACAGGGTTTGGCTACACCTTC.

Comment on this clonotype: Given the absence of the conserved phenylalanine or tryptophan at the CDR3 end, a read error is likely. The chain links TRBV10-3 to TRBJ2-7; 12 positions match TRBD2. Trimming cost V 5 bases and J 5 bases; bases outside gene matches: 7. The CDR3 runs 15 residues. Germline V gene sequence: CDR1 ENHRY, CDR2 SYGVKD. The chain's CDR3 is CAISPLAGGVNEQYL. For the CDR3, the DNA is TGTGCCATCAGTCCACTAGCGGGGGGAGTCAACGAGCAGTACCTC.

This clonotype was seen repeatedly, ten times or more. This rearrangement joins TRBV20-1 to TRBJ2-7; 7 bases are a match to TRBD1. Germline-derived CDR1 and CDR2 are DFQATT and SNEGSKA (reference sequence). The trim removed 6 bases at V and 1 base at J, leaving 3 bases unmatched. This CDR3 region has 12 residues. The CDR3 DNA reads TGCAGTGCCAGGGGGAGTTCCTACGAGCAGTACTTC. As protein: CSARGSSYEQYF.

The chain couples TRBV4-1 to TRBJ1-5; D is ambiguous. Per the germline V gene, CDR1 is MGHRA and CDR2 is YSYEKL. CDR3 length: 15 amino acids. Trimming removed 0 bases from V and 3 bases from J, with 9 bases in between. Here the CDR3 reads CASSQENTFNQPQHF. CDR3 nucleotide sequence: TGCGCCAGCAGCCAAGAAAACACCTTCAATCAGCCCCAGCATTTT.

This clonotype has more than one count but fewer than ten. The chain employs TRBV7-9 and TRBJ1-2; a possible D gene is TRBD1 (6 bases). Trimming cost V 6 bases and J 8 bases, with 22 bases left between them. Germline V gives CDR1 SEHNR, CDR2 FQNEAQ (reference sequence). The CDR3 contains 15 residues. CDR3 bases: TGTGCCAGCAGTTTGATCTACAGGGAAATGGAGGGCTACACCTTC. Translation: CASSLIYREMEGYTF.

The V gene is TRBV24-1, the J gene TRBJ2-5, with 9 bases lining up with TRBD1. Germline CDR1 and CDR2: KGHDR and SFDVKD. After removal of 10 bases from V and 5 bases from J, the junction contained 16 bases not matched to a gene. The CDR3 is made up of 16 amino acids. CDR3 coding DNA: TGTGCCACAGGGACAGGGTTGGGGACCAGGGCTGAGACCCAGTACTTC. Its translation: CATGTGLGTRAETQYF.

As DNA, the CDR3 is TGTGCCATCAGTGAGAGAGGGGGAGTCGGTTCACCCCTCCACTTT. Translated, it gives CAISERGGVGSPLHF. The rearrangement links TRBV10-3 to TRBJ1-6; the D gene is possibly TRBD1 (6 bases). The V end was cut by 2 bases, the J end by 9 bases, with 14 bases between. CDR3 length: 15 residues. The germline gives CDR1 ENHRY, CDR2 SYGVKD.

This clonotype came up a few times. V and J are TRBV5-1 and TRBJ1-2, with D maybe TRBD1 (6 bases). The CDR3 extends over 14 amino acids. V lost 3 bases to trimming and J lost 0 bases, with 9 bases between them. Germline assignment: CDR1 SGHRS and CDR2 YFSETQ. The DNA of the CDR3 is TGCGCCAGCAGCTGGGACATAGCTAACTATGGCTACACCTTC. It codes for CASSWDIANYGYTF.

In its sample, this clonotype was seen a few times. This chain connects TRBV5-1 to TRBJ2-5; 7 bases align to TRBD2. The CDR3 has 15 residues. Germline V gives CDR1 SGHRS, CDR2 YFSETQ. V shed 2 bases and J 5 bases; nucleotides not matched to a gene: 9. The CDR3: CASSFTGGLGETQYF. The CDR3 DNA is TGCGCCAGCAGCTTCACGGGAGGATTGGGTGAGACCCAGTACTTC. Looking up the rest from reference TRBV5-1 and TRBJ2-5 gives the full variable domain: KAGVTQTPRYLIKTRGQQVTLSCSPISGHRSVSWYQQTPGQGLQFLFEYFSETQRNKGNFPGRFSGRQFSNSRSEMNVSTLELGDSALYLCASSFTGGLGETQYFGPGTRLLVL.

This clonotype has ten or more counts. The rearrangement uses TRBV20-1 and TRBJ1-1; possible D gene TRBD1, 5 bases. The CDR3 consists of 12 residues. In germline, CDR1 is DFQATT, CDR2 SNEGSKA (reference sequence). Deletions cut 5 bases from V and 3 bases from J, with 10 bases between. The CDR3 DNA sequence: TGCAGTGCTGCCGGCAGGGACACTGAAGCTTTCTTT. Protein: CSAAGRDTEAFF.

This clonotype was counted ten times or more. CDR3 in amino acids: CASSLMGLGYTF. The CDR3 DNA follows: TGTGCCAGCAGCCTCATGGGCCTGGGCTACACCTTC. The V call is TRBV7-2, the J call TRBJ1-2; D not certain. CDR3 size: 12 residues. The germline gives CDR1 SGHTA, CDR2 FQGNSA. V was shortened by 5 bases and J by 8 bases, with 12 bases between the two germline ends.

This clonotype was recorded a few times. V is TRBV7-8 and J is TRBJ2-7; 12 bases are shared with TRBD2. Germline CDR1 reads SGHVS; CDR2 reads FQNEAQ. The CDR3 sequence is 15 residues long. After removal of 5 bases from V and 7 bases from J, the junction contained 9 bases not matched to a gene. Here the CDR3 reads CASSQLAGGLWEQYF. As DNA, the CDR3 is TGTGCCAGCAGCCAACTAGCGGGGGGCCTTTGGGAGCAGTACTTC.